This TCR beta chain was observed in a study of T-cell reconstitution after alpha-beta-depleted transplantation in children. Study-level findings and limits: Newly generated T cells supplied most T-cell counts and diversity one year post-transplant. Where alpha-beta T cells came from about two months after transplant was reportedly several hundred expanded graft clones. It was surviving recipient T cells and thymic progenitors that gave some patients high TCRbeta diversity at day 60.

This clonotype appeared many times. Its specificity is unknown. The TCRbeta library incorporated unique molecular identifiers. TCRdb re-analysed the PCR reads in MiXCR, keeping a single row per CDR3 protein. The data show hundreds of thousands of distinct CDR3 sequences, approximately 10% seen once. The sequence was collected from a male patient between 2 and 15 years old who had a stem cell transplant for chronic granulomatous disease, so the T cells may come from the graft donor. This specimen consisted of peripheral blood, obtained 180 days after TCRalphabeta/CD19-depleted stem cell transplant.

The CDR3 DNA reads TGTGCCACCAGCAGAGATTGGGGGCCGGCTGGGGCCAACGTCCTGACTTTC. This translates into CATSRDWGPAGANVLTF. V usage is TRBV15 and J usage is TRBJ2-6, with D possibly matching TRBD1 (6 bases). Germline V gene data show CDR1 as LNHNV and CDR2 as YYDKDF (reference sequence). Deletions cut 0 bases from V and 2 bases from J, with 11 bases between. This CDR3 spans 17 amino acids.